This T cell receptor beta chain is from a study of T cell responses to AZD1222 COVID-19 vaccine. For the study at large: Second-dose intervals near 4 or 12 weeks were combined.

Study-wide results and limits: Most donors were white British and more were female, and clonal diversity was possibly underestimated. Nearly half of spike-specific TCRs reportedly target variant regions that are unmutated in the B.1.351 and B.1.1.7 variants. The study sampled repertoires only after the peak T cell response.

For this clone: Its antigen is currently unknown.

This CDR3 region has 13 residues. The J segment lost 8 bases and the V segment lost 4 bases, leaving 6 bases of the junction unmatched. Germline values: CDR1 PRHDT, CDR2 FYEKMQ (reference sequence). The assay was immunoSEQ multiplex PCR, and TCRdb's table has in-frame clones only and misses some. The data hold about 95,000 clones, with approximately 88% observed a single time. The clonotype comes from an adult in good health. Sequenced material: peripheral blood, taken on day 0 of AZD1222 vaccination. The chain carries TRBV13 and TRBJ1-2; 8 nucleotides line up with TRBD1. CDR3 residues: CASSSQGAQGYTF. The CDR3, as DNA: TGTGCCAGCAGCTCGCAGGGGGCGCAGGGCTACACCTTC.